This T cell receptor beta chain came from a study of cytomegalovirus exposure and HLA in healthy donors. This clone was picked up a small number of times. Antigen specificity is unknown. PCR was performed using 60 Vbeta and 13 Jbeta primers. Per the original methods: Counted up in a later analysis, unique TCR beta chains came to 60 million to 95 million, with 9.5 million to 13 million shared. Clones were read by immunoSEQ multiplex PCR, and TCRdb kept only the in-frame ones, dropping some. That table gives V, J and clone size, and the DNA gave D and trimming. The sample lists 100,000 to 150,000 clones; around 78% were seen once. Findings of the study overall: The authors later linked a missense DCLRE1C variant to TCR beta V- and J-gene trimming. For most subjects, TCR beta sequences were reported to predict HLA-A and HLA-B alleles with accuracy. There was a cluster of highly shared sequence variants that was likely a sequencing artifact.

Germline V gene lookup returns CDR1 MNHNY and CDR2 SVGAGI (reference sequence). This CDR3 comprises 14 residues. Trimming removed 5 bases from V and 8 bases from J; junction bases left unmatched: 10. The chain links TRBV6-6 to TRBJ1-2, with 8 bases that match TRBD1. This clonotype was obtained from a man aged 45-65 years in good health and CMV-seronegative. The sequencing sample was made of PBMCs. The CDR3 DNA follows: TGTGCCAGCAGTCACGACGCAGGGGGCGAGGGCTACACCTTC. As protein: CASSHDAGGEGYTF.